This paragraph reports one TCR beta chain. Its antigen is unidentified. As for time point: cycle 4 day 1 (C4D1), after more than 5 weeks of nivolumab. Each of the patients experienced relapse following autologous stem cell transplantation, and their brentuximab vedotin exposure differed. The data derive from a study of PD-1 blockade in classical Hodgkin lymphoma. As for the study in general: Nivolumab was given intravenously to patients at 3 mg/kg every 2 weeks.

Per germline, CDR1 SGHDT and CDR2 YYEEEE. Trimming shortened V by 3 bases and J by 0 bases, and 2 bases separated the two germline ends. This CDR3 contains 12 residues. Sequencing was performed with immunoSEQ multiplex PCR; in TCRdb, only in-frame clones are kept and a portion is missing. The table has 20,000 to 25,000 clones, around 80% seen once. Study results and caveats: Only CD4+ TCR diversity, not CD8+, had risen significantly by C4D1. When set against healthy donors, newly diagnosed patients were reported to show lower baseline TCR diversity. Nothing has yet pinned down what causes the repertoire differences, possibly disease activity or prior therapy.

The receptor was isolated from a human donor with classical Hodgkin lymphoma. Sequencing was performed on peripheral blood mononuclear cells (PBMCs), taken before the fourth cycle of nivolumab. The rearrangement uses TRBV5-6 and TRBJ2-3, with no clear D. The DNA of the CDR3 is TGTGCCAGCAGCTCTAGCACAGATACGCAGTATTTT. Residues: CASSSSTDTQYF.